This T cell receptor (beta chain) was identified in a study of T cell responses to AZD1222 COVID-19 vaccine. Study in general: Whether given at about 4 or about 12 weeks, second doses were pooled.

The table came from immunoSEQ multiplex PCR; TCRdb's copy has only in-frame clones and leaves some out. Counted here are fewer than 250,000 clones, 92% occurring once; the ten biggest clones make up approximately 1.3%. This CDR3 contains 16 residues. Germline-derived CDR1 and CDR2 are LNHDA and SQIVND (reference sequence). Trimming removed 0 bases from V and 6 bases from J; junction bases left unmatched: 6. The study's findings and limits: Among the donors, most were white British and more were female, and clonal diversity was possibly underestimated. Among those given AZD1222, only six or seven were seropositive at baseline.

Turning to this clone: Its cognate antigen is unknown.

The sample was peripheral blood, taken on day 0 of AZD1222 vaccination. The sequence was obtained from an adult in good health. The chain employs TRBV19 and TRBJ1-4; 8 nucleotides agree with TRBD1. The CDR3, as DNA: TGTGCCAGTAGTATAGATAACGGGACAGGTTATGAAAAACTGTTTTTT. This gives the protein CASSIDNGTGYEKLFF.